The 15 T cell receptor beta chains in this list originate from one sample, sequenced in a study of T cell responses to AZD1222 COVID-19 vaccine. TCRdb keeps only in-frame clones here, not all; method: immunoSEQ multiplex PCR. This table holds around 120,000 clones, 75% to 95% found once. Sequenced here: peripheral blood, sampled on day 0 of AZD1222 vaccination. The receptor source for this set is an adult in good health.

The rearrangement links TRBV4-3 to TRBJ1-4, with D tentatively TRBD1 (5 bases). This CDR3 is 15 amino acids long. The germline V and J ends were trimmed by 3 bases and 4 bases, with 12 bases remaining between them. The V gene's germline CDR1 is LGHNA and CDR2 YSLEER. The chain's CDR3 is CASSQSTEDNEKLFF. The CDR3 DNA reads TGCGCCAGCAGCCAGTCGACAGAGGATAATGAAAAACTGTTTTTT.

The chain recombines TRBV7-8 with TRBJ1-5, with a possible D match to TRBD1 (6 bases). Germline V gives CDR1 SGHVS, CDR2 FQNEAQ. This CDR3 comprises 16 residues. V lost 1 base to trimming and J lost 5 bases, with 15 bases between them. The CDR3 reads CASSLGAQTGYQPQHF. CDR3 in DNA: TGTGCCAGCAGCTTAGGGGCGCAAACAGGGTATCAGCCCCAGCATTTT.

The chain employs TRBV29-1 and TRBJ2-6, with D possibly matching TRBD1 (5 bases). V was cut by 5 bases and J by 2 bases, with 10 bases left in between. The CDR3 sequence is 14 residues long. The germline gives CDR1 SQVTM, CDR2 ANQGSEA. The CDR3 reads CSVLDSPGANVLTF. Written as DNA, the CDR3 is TGCAGCGTTCTCGACAGCCCTGGGGCCAACGTCCTGACTTTC.

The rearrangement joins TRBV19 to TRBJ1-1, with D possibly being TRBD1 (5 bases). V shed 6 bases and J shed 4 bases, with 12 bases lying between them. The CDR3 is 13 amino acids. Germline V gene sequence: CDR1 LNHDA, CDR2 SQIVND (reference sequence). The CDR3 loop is CASRPGPSTEAFF. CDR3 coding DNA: TGTGCCAGTAGACCGGGACCCAGCACTGAAGCTTTCTTT.

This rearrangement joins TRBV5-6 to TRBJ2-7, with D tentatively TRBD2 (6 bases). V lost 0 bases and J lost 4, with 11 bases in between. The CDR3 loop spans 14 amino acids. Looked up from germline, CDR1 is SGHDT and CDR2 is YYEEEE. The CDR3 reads CASSLGTGTYEQYF. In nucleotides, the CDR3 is TGTGCCAGCAGCTTGGGTACCGGGACTTACGAGCAGTACTTC.

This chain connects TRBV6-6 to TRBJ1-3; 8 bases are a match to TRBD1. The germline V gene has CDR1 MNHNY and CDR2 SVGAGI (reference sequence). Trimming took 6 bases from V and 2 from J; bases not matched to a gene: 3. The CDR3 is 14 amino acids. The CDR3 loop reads CASSQDRAGNTIYF. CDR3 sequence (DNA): TGTGCCAGCAGCCAGGACAGGGCTGGAAACACCATATATTTT.

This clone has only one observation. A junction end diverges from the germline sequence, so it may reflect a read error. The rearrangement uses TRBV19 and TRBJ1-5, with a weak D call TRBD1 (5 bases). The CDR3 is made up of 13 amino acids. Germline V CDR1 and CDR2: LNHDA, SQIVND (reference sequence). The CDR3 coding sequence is TGCGCGGGAGGGGCAGACTCTAATCAGCCCCAGCATTTT. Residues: CAGGADSNQPQHF.

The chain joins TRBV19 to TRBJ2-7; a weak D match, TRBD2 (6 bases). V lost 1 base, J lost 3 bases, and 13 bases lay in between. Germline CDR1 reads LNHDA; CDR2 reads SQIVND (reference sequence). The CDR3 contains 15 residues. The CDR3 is CASSIGLGGVYEQYF. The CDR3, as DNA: TGTGCCAGTAGTATAGGACTAGGAGGGGTCTACGAGCAGTACTTC. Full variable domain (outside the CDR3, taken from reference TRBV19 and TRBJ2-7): DGGITQSPKYLFRKEGQNVTLSCEQNLNHDAMYWYRQDPGQGLRLIYYSQIVNDFQKGDIAEGYSVSREKKESFPLTVTSAQKNPTAFYLCASSIGLGGVYEQYFGPGTRLTVT.

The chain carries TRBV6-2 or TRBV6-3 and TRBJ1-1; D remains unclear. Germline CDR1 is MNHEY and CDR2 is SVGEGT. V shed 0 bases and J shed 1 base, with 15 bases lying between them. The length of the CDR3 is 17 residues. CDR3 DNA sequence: TGTGCCAGCAGTTACTCTACGTTCCGGATTGGGAACACTGAAGCTTTCTTT. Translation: CASSYSTFRIGNTEAFF.

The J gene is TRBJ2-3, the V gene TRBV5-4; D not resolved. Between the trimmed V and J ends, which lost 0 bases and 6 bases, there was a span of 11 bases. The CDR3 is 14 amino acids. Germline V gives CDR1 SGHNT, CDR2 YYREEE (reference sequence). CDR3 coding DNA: TGTGCCAGCAGCTTGGCCCCATTAGAGGATACGCAGTATTTT. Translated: CASSLAPLEDTQYF. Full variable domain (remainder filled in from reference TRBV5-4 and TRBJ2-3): ETGVTQSPTHLIKTRGQQVTLRCSSQSGHNTVSWYQQALGQGPQFIFQYYREEENGRGNFPPRFSGLQFPNYSSELNVNALELDDSALYLCASSLAPLEDTQYFGPGTRLTVL.

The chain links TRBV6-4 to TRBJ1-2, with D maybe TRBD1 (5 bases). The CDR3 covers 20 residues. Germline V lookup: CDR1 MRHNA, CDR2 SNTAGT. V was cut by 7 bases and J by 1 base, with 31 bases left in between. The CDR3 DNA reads TGTGCCAGCAATCGACTGAGGAGGACATCACCCTCGGGGGTTAACTATGGCTACACCTTC. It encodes CASNRLRRTSPSGVNYGYTF.

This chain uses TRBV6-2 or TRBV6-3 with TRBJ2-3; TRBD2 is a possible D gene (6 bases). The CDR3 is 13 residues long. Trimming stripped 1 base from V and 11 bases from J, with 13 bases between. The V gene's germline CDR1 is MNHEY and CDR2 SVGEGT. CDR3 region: CASSYFRRDGQYF. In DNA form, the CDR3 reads TGTGCCAGCAGTTACTTTCGGCGGGATGGGCAGTATTTT.

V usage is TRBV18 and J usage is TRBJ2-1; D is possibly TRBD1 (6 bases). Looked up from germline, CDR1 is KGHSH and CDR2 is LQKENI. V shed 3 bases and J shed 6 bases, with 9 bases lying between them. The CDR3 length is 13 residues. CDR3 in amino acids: CASSPKTGNEQFF. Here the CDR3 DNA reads TGTGCCAGCTCACCGAAGACAGGCAATGAGCAGTTCTTC.

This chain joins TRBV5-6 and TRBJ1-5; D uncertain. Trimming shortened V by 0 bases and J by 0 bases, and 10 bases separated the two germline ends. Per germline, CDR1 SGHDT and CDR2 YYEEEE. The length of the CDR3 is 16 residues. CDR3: CASSLGRFGSNQPQHF. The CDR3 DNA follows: TGTGCCAGCAGCTTGGGGCGGTTTGGTAGCAATCAGCCCCAGCATTTT.

CDR3 sequence reads: CASSLTGGNTEAFF. CDR3 bases: TGTGCCAGCAGCTTAACCGGGGGAAACACTGAAGCTTTCTTT. The chain joins TRBV7-2 to TRBJ1-1, with D possibly TRBD1 on 5 matching bases. CDR3 length: 14 amino acids. Germline CDR1 is SGHTA and CDR2 is FQGNSA. Trimming stripped 2 bases from V and 2 bases from J, with 9 bases between.